Below are 17 T cell receptor beta chains sequenced from a single sample in a study of blood T cell repertoires in COVID-19. TCRdb keeps only in-frame clones here, not all; method: immunoSEQ multiplex PCR. In the table there are about 87,000 clones, roughly 87% of which are singletons. The sequencing input was peripheral blood. These receptors came from a young man with COVID-19, enrolled during active disease.

V and J are TRBV7-3 and TRBJ2-7; TRBD1 matches at 9 bases. This CDR3 spans 15 amino acids. Germline trimming cut 1 base from V and 2 bases from J; bases unmatched to any gene: 3. Germline V CDR1 and CDR2: SGHTA, FQGTGA. The DNA of the CDR3 is TGTGCCAGCAGCTTAATGGGACAGGGACCCTACGAGCAGTACTTC. Its translation is CASSLMGQGPYEQYF.

The genes are TRBV6-2 or TRBV6-3 and TRBJ2-6; 8 bases are a match to TRBD1. The V gene end was trimmed by 2 bases and the J gene end by 3 bases; junction bases not matched to a gene: 3. Germline CDR1 is MNHEY and CDR2 is SVGEGT. The CDR3 is 16 amino acids. CDR3: CASSYPGGDGANVLTF. In DNA form, the CDR3 reads TGTGCCAGCAGTTACCCAGGGGGCGATGGGGCCAACGTCCTGACTTTC.

The gene calls are TRBV4-2 and TRBJ1-1; D unclear. This CDR3 spans 13 amino acids. Germline loops: CDR1 LGHNA, CDR2 YNFKEQ. V was shortened by 4 bases and J by 0 bases, with 6 bases between the two germline ends. The CDR3 is CASSLGVNTEAFF. Here the CDR3 DNA reads TGTGCCAGCAGCCTTGGAGTGAACACTGAAGCTTTCTTT.

This chain connects TRBV2 to TRBJ2-1; 10 nucleotides align to TRBD1. This CDR3 comprises 16 residues. Germline CDR1 SNHLY, CDR2 FYNNEI. The V segment lost 3 bases and the J segment 2 bases; nucleotides outside the gene matches: 4. As DNA, the CDR3 is TGTGCCAGCAGTGAGTTGGACAGGGGGGCCTACAATGAGCAGTTCTTC. Translating it yields CASSELDRGAYNEQFF.

This chain uses TRBV24-1 with TRBJ2-5; TRBD1 is a possible D gene (6 bases). Trimming pared 8 bases from V and 7 bases from J, leaving 13 bases between. The CDR3 is 12 amino acids. CDR1 is KGHDR, CDR2 SFDVKD, per germline. The CDR3: CATKGQHGTQYF. CDR3 DNA: TGTGCCACCAAAGGACAGCATGGGACCCAGTACTTC.

The chain employs TRBV27 and TRBJ2-1; maybe TRBD2 (5 bases). Between the trimmed V and J ends, which lost 2 bases and 9 bases, there was a span of 5 bases. Germline V gene lookup returns CDR1 MNHEY and CDR2 SMNVEV (reference sequence). The CDR3 is made up of 11 amino acids. In DNA form, the CDR3 reads TGTGCCAGCAGTTTAGGGAGTGAGCAGTTCTTC. Amino acids: CASSLGSEQFF.

The chain recombines TRBV19 with TRBJ1-5, with 7 bases fitting TRBD1. The CDR3 has 16 residues. The germline V gene encodes CDR1 LNHDA and CDR2 SQIVND (reference sequence). With 4 bases clipped from V and 4 bases from J, the junction kept 10 bases outside the gene matches. CDR3 DNA sequence: TGTGCCAGTAGTAAAAACACAGGGGCGAGAAATCAGCCCCAGCATTTT. The encoded protein is CASSKNTGARNQPQHF.

The genes are TRBV5-6 and TRBJ2-7, with TRBD1 matching 9 bases. The trim removed 5 bases at V and 4 bases at J, leaving 10 bases unmatched. The CDR3 length is 15 residues. Per the germline V gene, CDR1 is SGHDT and CDR2 is YYEEEE. CDR3 nucleotides: TGTGCCAGCAGATCGCCCCGGGACAGGGATTACGAGCAGTACTTC. Protein product: CASRSPRDRDYEQYF.

The rearrangement joins TRBV28 to TRBJ1-4; D perhaps matches TRBD1 (5 bases). Germline V gives CDR1 MDHEN, CDR2 SYDVKM. V lost 4 bases, J lost 0 bases, and 12 bases lay in between. The CDR3 contains 16 residues. The CDR3 coding sequence is TGTGCCAGCAGTTCCAGGGTACGAGCAACTAATGAAAAACTGTTTTTT. This translates into CASSSRVRATNEKLFF. The complete variable domain, with remaining parts taken from reference TRBV28 and TRBJ1-4, reads DVKVTQSSRYLVKRTGEKVFLECVQDMDHENMFWYRQDPGLGLRLIYFSYDVKMKEKGDIPEGYSVSREKKERFSLILESASTNQTSMYLCASSSRVRATNEKLFFGSGTQLSVL.

The chain employs TRBV10-3 and TRBJ1-6; TRBD1 agrees at 9 bases. Trimming at V came to 1 base and at J to 7 bases, leaving 8 bases not matched to a gene. The CDR3 consists of 17 residues. The germline V gene encodes CDR1 ENHRY and CDR2 SYGVKD. CDR3 region: CAISEFADRGVNSPLHF. The DNA for the CDR3 is TGTGCCATCAGTGAGTTCGCGGACAGGGGCGTGAATTCACCCCTCCACTTT.

The count of this clone is one. The chain has TRBV6-5 and TRBJ1-6; D ambiguous. V shed 9 bases and J shed 7 bases, with 13 bases lying between them. Germline values: CDR1 MNHEY, CDR2 SVGAGI. The CDR3 length is 13 residues. The CDR3 DNA sequence: TGTGCCAGTGCGTCCGGGAGAAATTCACCCCTCCACTTT. This codes for CASASGRNSPLHF.

With respect to this clone: Other DNA sequences from this sample encode an identical CDR3 as well. The gene calls are TRBV5-6 and TRBJ2-1; no firm D call. CDR3 length: 12 residues. V lost 0 bases and J 7 bases, leaving 5 bases between the germline ends. Germline V gives CDR1 SGHDT, CDR2 YYEEEE. CDR3 in DNA: TGTGCCAGCAGCTTGGGAGTAAATGAGCAGTTCTTC. Its translation: CASSLGVNEQFF.

This chain connects TRBV24-1 to TRBJ2-3; D may be TRBD1 (5 bases). The CDR3 extends over 12 amino acids. V was cut by 6 bases and J by 5 bases, with 8 bases left in between. Germline V gives CDR1 KGHDR, CDR2 SFDVKD. CDR3 protein: CATSSQGDTQYF. DNA of the CDR3: TGTGCCACCAGTTCTCAGGGAGATACGCAGTATTTT.

Worth noting for this clone: The junction and the germline gene differ at one end; a read error may be behind it. This sequence joins TRBV28 and TRBJ2-3, with 12 bases lining up with TRBD2. Germline V gene lookup returns CDR1 MDHEN and CDR2 SYDVKM. The CDR3 is 14 amino acids. CDR3 in DNA: TGTGCCAGCAGTGCCTCTAGCGGGAGGGCCTTGCACCATTTT. Translating it yields CASSASSGRALHHF.

V gene TRBV20-1 combines with J gene TRBJ2-3; 7 bases line up with TRBD1. V lost 5 bases, J lost 10 bases, and 6 bases stayed unmatched. From germline, CDR1 is DFQATT and CDR2 SNEGSKA (reference sequence). This CDR3 has 11 amino acids. The CDR3 coding sequence is TGCAGTGCTGACCCGACAGGGCCGCAGTATTTT. Amino acids: CSADPTGPQYF.

V and J are TRBV30 and TRBJ1-5; D is undetermined. Between the trimmed V and J ends, which lost 2 bases and 0 bases, there was a span of 2 bases. The CDR3 sequence is 12 residues long. Looked up from germline, CDR1 is GTSNPN and CDR2 is SVGIG (reference sequence). The CDR3 nucleotides are TGTGCCTGGAGTCTTAGCAATCAGCCCCAGCATTTT. Translation: CAWSLSNQPQHF.

J is TRBJ2-5 and V is TRBV27; 7 positions match TRBD1. The CDR3 runs 15 residues. Per germline, CDR1 MNHEY and CDR2 SMNVEV (reference sequence). J lost 7 bases, V lost 5 bases, and 13 bases had no gene match. CDR3 sequence reads: CASSPRGQAGRTQYF. CDR3 nucleotides: TGTGCCAGCAGTCCTCGCGGACAGGCAGGGAGGACCCAGTACTTC.